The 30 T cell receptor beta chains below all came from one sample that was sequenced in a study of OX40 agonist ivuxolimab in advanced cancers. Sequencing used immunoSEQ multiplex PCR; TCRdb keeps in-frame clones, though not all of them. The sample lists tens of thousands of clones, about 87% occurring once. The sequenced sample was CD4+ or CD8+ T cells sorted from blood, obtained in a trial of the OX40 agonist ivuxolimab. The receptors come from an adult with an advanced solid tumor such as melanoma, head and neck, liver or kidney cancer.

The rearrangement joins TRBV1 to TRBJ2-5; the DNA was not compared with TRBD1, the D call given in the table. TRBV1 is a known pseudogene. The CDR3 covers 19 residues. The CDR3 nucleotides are TGCACCAGCAGCCAAGAAGGGGCTGGGGGGGACAGGGGTGGAGAGACCCAGTACTTC. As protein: CTSSQEGAGGDRGGETQYF.

CDR3 nucleotides: TGTGCCAGCAGTTCAGCCGGGCGGGCTACGCAGTATTTT. Its translation is CASSSAGRATQYF. This chain connects TRBV28 to TRBJ2-3; perhaps TRBD2 as D (5 bases). In germline, CDR1 is MDHEN, CDR2 SYDVKM. The CDR3 is made up of 13 amino acids. V lost 4 bases to trimming and J lost 8 bases, with 13 bases between them.

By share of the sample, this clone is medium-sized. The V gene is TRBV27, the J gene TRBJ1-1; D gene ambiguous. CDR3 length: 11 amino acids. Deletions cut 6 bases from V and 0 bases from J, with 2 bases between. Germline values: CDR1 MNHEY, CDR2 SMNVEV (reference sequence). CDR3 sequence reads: CASRVNTEAFF. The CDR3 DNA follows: TGTGCCAGCAGGGTGAACACTGAAGCTTTCTTT.

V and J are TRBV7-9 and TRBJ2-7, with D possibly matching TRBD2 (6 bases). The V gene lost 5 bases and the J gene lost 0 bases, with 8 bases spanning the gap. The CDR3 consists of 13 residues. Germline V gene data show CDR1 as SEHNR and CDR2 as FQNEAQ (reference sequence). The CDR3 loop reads CASSGGDSYEQYF. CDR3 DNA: TGTGCCAGCAGCGGCGGGGACTCCTACGAGCAGTACTTC.

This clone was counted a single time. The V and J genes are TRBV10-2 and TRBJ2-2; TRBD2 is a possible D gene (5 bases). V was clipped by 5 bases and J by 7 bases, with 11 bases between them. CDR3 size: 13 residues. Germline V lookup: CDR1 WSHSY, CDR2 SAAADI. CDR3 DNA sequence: TGCGCCAGCAGTTCCCTTCGGGGCGGGGAGCTGTTTTTT. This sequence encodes CASSSLRGGELFF.

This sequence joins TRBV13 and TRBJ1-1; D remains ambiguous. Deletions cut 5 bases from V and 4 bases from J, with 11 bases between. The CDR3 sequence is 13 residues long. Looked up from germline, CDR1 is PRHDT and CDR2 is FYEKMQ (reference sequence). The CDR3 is CASSPPGGTEAFF. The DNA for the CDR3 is TGTGCCAGCAGCCCCCCAGGAGGCACTGAAGCTTTCTTT.

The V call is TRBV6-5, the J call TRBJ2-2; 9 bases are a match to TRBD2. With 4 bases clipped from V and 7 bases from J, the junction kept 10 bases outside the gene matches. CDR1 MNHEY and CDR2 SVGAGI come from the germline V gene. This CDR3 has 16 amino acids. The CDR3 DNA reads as TGTGCCAGCAGTTTGCTAAGCGGGAGGAGTGGCGGGGAGCTGTTTTTT. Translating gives CASSLLSGRSGGELFF.

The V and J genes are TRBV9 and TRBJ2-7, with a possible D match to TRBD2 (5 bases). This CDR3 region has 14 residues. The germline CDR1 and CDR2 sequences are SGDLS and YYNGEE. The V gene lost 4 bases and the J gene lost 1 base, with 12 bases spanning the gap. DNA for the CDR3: TGTGCCAGCAGCCCGCCGGCGGGTTCCTACGAGCAGTACTTC. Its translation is CASSPPAGSYEQYF.

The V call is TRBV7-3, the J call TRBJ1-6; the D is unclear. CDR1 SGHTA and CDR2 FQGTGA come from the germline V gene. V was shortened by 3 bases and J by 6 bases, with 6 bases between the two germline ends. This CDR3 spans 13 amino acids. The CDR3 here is CASSFKSNSPLHF. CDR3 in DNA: TGTGCCAGCAGCTTTAAGAGTAATTCACCCCTCCACTTT. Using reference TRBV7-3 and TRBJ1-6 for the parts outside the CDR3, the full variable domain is GAGVSQTPSNKVTEKGKYVELRCDPISGHTALYWYRQSLGQGPEFLIYFQGTGAADDSGLPNDRFFAVRPEGSVSTLKIQRTERGDSAVYLCASSFKSNSPLHFGNGTRLTVT.

CDR3 residues: CASSWGWSGNIMNTEAFF. In DNA form, the CDR3 reads TGTGCCAGCAGCTGGGGGTGGTCAGGAAATATTATGAACACTGAAGCTTTCTTT. The V gene is TRBV7-6, the J gene TRBJ1-1; D is possibly TRBD1 (5 bases). Germline V lookup: CDR1 SGHVS, CDR2 FNYEAQ. Trimming took off 4 bases at V and 0 bases at J, with 21 bases between the two ends. The CDR3 sequence is 18 residues long.

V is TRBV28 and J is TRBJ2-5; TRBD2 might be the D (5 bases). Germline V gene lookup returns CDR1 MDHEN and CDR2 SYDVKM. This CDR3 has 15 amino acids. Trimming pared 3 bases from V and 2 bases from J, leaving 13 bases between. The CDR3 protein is CASSFFRTGQETQYF. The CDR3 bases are TGTGCCAGCAGTTTCTTTCGGACGGGACAAGAGACCCAGTACTTC.

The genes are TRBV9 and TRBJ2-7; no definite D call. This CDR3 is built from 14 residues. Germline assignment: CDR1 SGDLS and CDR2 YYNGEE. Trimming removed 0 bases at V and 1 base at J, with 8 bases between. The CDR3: CASSVDDGSYEQYF. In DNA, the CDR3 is TGTGCCAGCAGCGTAGATGACGGATCCTACGAGCAGTACTTC.

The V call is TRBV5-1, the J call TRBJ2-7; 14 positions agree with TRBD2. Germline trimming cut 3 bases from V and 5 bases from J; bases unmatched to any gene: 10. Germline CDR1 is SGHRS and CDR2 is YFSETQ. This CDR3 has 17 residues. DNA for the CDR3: TGCGCCAGCAGCTCGAATCCGGGGGGACTAGCGGGAGACGAGCAGTACTTC. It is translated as CASSSNPGGLAGDEQYF.

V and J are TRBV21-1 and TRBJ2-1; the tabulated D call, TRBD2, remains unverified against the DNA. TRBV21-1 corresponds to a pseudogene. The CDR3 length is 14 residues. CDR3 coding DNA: TGTGCCATTTTCCTCGGGACTAGTTTCGATGAGCAGTTCTTC. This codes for CAIFLGTSFDEQFF.

The CDR3 DNA is TGTGCCAGCAGCCCGGGACACCCCTACGAGCAGTACTTC. This gives the protein CASSPGHPYEQYF. The rearrangement uses TRBV7-9 and TRBJ2-7; D may be TRBD1 (6 bases). Trimming cost V 5 bases and J 2 bases, with 10 bases left between them. The V gene's germline CDR1 is SEHNR and CDR2 FQNEAQ (reference sequence). This CDR3 comprises 13 residues. The variable domain in full, completed from reference TRBV7-9 and TRBJ2-7, reads DTGVSQNPRHKITKRGQNVTFRCDPISEHNRLYWYRQTLGQGPEFLTYFQNEAQLEKSRLLSDRFSAERPKGSFSTLEIQRTEQGDSAMYLCASSPGHPYEQYFGPGTRLTVT.

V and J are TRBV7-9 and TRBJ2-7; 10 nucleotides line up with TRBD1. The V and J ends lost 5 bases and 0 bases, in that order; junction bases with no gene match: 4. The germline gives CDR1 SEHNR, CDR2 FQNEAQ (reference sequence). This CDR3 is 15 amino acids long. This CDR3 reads CASSKGTGVSYEQYF. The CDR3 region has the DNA TGTGCCAGCAGCAAGGGGACAGGGGTCTCCTACGAGCAGTACTTC.

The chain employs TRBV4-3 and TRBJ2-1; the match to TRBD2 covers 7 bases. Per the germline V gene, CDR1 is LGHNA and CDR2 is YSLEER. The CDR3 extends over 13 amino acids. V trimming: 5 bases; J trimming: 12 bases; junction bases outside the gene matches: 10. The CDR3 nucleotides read TGCGCCAGCAGCTCGACCGGGGGGTCTTGGCAGTTCTTC. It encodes CASSSTGGSWQFF.

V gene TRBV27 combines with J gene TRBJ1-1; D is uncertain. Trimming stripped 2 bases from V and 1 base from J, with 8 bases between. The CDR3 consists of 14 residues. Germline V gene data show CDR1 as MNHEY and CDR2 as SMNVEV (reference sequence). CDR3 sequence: CASSLDEGNTEAFF. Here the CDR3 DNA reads TGTGCCAGCAGTTTAGACGAGGGGAACACTGAAGCTTTCTTT.

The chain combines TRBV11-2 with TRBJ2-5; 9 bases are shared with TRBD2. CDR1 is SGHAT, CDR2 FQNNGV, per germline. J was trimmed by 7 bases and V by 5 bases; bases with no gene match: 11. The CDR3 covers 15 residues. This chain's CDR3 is CASSLNAGGPVTQYF. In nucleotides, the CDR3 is TGTGCCAGCAGCCTCAATGCGGGGGGGCCCGTGACCCAGTACTTC.

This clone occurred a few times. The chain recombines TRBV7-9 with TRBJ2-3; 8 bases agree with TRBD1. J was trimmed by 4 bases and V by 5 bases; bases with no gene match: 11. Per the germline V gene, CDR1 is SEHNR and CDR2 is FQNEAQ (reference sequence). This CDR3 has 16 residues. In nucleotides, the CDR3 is TGTGCCAGCAGCCCACCCGGTGGACAGGGCGCAGATACGCAGTATTTT. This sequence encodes CASSPPGGQGADTQYF.

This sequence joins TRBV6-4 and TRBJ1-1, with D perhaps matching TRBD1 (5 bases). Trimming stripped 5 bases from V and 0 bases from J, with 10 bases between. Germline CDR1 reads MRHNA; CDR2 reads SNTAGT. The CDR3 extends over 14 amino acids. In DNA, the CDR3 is TGTGCCAGCAGTTTGACAGCAATGAACACTGAAGCTTTCTTT. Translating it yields CASSLTAMNTEAFF.

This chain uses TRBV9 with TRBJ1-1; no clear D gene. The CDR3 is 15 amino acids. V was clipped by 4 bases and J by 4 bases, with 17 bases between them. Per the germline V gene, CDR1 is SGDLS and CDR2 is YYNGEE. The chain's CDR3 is CASSPRFSGLTEAFF. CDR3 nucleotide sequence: TGTGCCAGCAGCCCTCGGTTTAGTGGCCTCACTGAAGCTTTCTTT.

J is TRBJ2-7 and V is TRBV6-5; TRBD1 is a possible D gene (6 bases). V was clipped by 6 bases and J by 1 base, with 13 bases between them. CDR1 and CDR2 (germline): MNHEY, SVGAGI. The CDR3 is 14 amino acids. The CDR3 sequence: CASRYTGSSYEQYF. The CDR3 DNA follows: TGTGCCAGCAGGTACACAGGGAGTTCCTACGAGCAGTACTTC.

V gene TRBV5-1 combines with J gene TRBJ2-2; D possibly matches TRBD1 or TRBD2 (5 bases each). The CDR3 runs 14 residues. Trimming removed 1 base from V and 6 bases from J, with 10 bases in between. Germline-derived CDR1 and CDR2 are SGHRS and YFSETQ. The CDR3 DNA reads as TGCGCCAGCAGCTTGAGAGGGGTAGCCGGGGAGCTGTTTTTT. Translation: CASSLRGVAGELFF.

The CDR3 DNA is TGTGCCAGCAGCTCCGGGACTAGCGGGAGCCCCTACGAGCAGTACTTC. Its protein product is CASSSGTSGSPYEQYF. This chain links TRBV13 with TRBJ2-7; 14 bases match TRBD2. V lost 4 bases, J lost 2 bases, and 4 bases stayed unmatched. Germline V CDR1 and CDR2: PRHDT, FYEKMQ (reference sequence). This CDR3 region has 16 residues.

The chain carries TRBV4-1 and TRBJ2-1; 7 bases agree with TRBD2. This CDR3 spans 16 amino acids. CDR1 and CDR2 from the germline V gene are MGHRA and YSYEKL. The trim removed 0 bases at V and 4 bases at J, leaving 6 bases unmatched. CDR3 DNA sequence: TGCGCCAGCAGCCAAGACGAGACTAGCACTTACAATGAGCAGTTCTTC. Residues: CASSQDETSTYNEQFF.

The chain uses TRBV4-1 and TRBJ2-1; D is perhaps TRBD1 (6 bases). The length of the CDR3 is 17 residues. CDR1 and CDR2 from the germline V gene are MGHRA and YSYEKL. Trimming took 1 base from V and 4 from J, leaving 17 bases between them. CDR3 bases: TGCGCCAGCAGCCAAGTCGTTCTACCGGGACAATACAATGAGCAGTTCTTC. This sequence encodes CASSQVVLPGQYNEQFF.

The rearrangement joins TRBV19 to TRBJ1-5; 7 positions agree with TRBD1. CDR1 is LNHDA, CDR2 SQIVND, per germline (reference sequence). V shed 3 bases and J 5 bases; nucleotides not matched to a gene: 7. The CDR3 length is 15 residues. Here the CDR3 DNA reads TGTGCCAGTAGTATTGTCGGGACAGCCTATCAGCCCCAGCATTTT. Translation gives CASSIVGTAYQPQHF.

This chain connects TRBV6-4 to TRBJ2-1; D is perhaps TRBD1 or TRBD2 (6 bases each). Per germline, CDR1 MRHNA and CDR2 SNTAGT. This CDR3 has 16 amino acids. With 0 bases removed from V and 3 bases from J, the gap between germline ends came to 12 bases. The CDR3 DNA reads TGTGCCAGCAGTGACTCAGTCGGGGGCGGCTACAATGAGCAGTTCTTC. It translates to CASSDSVGGGYNEQFF.

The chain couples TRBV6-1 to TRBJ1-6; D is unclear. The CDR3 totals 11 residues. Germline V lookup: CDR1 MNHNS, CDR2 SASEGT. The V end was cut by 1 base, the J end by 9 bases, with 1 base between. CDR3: CASSEGSPLHF. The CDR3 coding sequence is TGTGCCAGCAGTGAAGGTTCACCCCTCCACTTT.